These 11 T cell receptor beta chains were sequenced from one sample in a study of untreated major depressive disorder listed by TCRdb under 2018. The library was obtained by the immunoSEQ multiplex PCR assay. The table was pulled from immuneACCESS by TCRdb, which kept in-frame rearrangements only. Such tables lose some clones; where checked, under half of the loss comes from unresolved V genes, and the rest has no known cause. The sample includes just over 20,000 clones, with 85% to 95% observed a single time. The ten top clones hold approximately 0.32% of the sample. The specimen sequenced was CD4+ T cells from PBMCs. These receptors came from a man aged 25 to 45 in good health.

V and J are TRBV29-1 and TRBJ2-7, with 7 bases that match TRBD1. Trimming took 4 bases from V and 12 from J; bases not matched to a gene: 9. The CDR3 length is 11 residues. Germline values: CDR1 SQVTM, CDR2 ANQGSEA. CDR3 amino acids: CSVAGTDRRYF. DNA of the CDR3: TGCAGCGTTGCGGGGACAGATCGTAGGTACTTC.

The chain joins TRBV6-1 to TRBJ1-2, with 7 nucleotides matching TRBD1. Germline V gene data show CDR1 as MNHNS and CDR2 as SASEGT. V lost 10 bases and J lost 3; bases outside the gene matches: 11. This CDR3 has 14 residues. The CDR3 nucleotides are TGTGCCACCGCGGTTAGGGGGCAGGACTATGGCTACACCTTC. This codes for CATAVRGQDYGYTF.

The V and J genes are TRBV6-1 and TRBJ2-2; TRBD2 matches 9 bases. CDR3 length: 15 residues. V lost 6 bases to trimming and J lost 8 bases; unmatched junction nucleotides: 10. From germline, CDR1 is MNHNS and CDR2 SASEGT. CDR3 protein: CASRMTSGRVGELFF. CDR3 sequence (DNA): TGTGCCAGCAGGATGACTAGCGGTAGGGTGGGGGAGCTGTTTTTT.

The chain combines TRBV6-6 with TRBJ1-5; 8 nucleotides agree with TRBD1. The CDR3 is 15 residues long. V lost 2 bases and J lost 7; bases outside the gene matches: 7. Germline CDR1 MNHNY, CDR2 SVGAGI (reference sequence). CDR3 nucleotides: TGTGCCAGCAGTTACGTCCAGGGGGCGGGACAGCCCCAGCATTTT. Its translation: CASSYVQGAGQPQHF.

This chain connects TRBV9 to TRBJ1-5; D not certain. Germline V gives CDR1 SGDLS, CDR2 YYNGEE. This CDR3 comprises 14 residues. V was cut by 4 bases and J by 1 base, with 9 bases left in between. The CDR3 region is CASSKTNSNQPQHF. The CDR3 nucleotides are TGTGCCAGCAGCAAAACAAACAGCAATCAGCCCCAGCATTTT.

The rearrangement joins TRBV7-2 to TRBJ2-7; the match to TRBD2 covers 8 bases. The J segment lost 3 bases and the V segment lost 5 bases, leaving 6 bases of the junction unmatched. The CDR3 is 14 residues long. Germline V gene lookup returns CDR1 SGHTA and CDR2 FQGNSA. The CDR3 loop is CASSPPGGVYEQYF. In DNA, the CDR3 is TGTGCCAGCAGCCCCCCGGGGGGGGTCTACGAGCAGTACTTC.

CDR3 nucleotide sequence: TGTGCCAGCAGTAGAGAGACAGGGGGAAACACCATATATTTT. It specifies CASSRETGGNTIYF. The chain recombines TRBV2 with TRBJ1-3, with 7 positions matching TRBD1. With V trimmed by 5 bases and J by 4 bases, 5 bases remained unmatched. Per germline, CDR1 SNHLY and CDR2 FYNNEI. This CDR3 region has 14 residues.

J is TRBJ2-7 and V is TRBV7-8; 9 bases line up with TRBD2. CDR1 is SGHVS and CDR2 is FQNEAQ in the germline V gene. This CDR3 has 15 amino acids. Losses at the gene ends were 4 bases for V and 5 bases for J; bases not matched to a gene: 9. CDR3 in DNA: TGTGCCAGCAGCTCCCGTAGCGGGAGTCTTGACGAGCAGTACTTC. The encoded protein is CASSSRSGSLDEQYF.

This chain joins TRBV29-1 and TRBJ1-2; D is perhaps TRBD1 (5 bases). The CDR3 runs 13 residues. Germline CDR1 reads SQVTM; CDR2 reads ANQGSEA. The V end lost 3 bases, the J end lost 4 bases, and 12 bases lay between the germline ends. CDR3 loop: CSVDLQGPYGYTF. In DNA form, the CDR3 reads TGCAGCGTTGACCTGCAGGGTCCCTATGGCTACACCTTC.

CDR3 residues: CASTSRADAYGYTF. The CDR3 DNA is TGTGCCAGCACATCCAGGGCGGATGCCTATGGCTACACCTTC. The chain links TRBV6-5 to TRBJ1-2, with TRBD1 as a possible D gene (5 bases). Germline values: CDR1 MNHEY, CDR2 SVGAGI. Between the trimmed V and J ends, which lost 7 bases and 4 bases, there was a span of 16 bases. CDR3 size: 14 residues.

This sequence joins TRBV2 and TRBJ2-1; 11 bases fit TRBD2. The length of the CDR3 is 15 residues. Per germline, CDR1 SNHLY and CDR2 FYNNEI. V lost 8 bases to trimming and J lost 2 bases; unmatched junction nucleotides: 5. CDR3 amino acids: CASGLAGGTYNEQFF. The CDR3 DNA is TGTGCCAGCGGATTAGCGGGAGGGACCTACAATGAGCAGTTCTTC.